This T cell receptor (beta chain) was captured by sequencing in a study of prognosis after radiotherapy for stage I lung cancer. General study results and limits: Patients without metastases reportedly showed TRBV and TRBJ gene usage unlike that of patients with metastases. Patients with distant metastases had lower Shannon entropy after stereotactic body radiation therapy.

On CT and PET/CT, all patients were node-negative, and none had prior chemotherapy, radiotherapy or other malignancies. Details on this clonotype: No antigen is known for it.

Template was genomic DNA; TCR beta CDR3 amplified in two multiplex PCR rounds. Initially, in first-round PCR, primers specific to each TRBV and TRBJ gene were used. For its second round, the PCR relied on universal primers. TCRdb re-called the multiplex PCR reads through MiXCR, storing one row per CDR3 protein. The sample contains roughly 24,000 distinct CDR3 sequences, around two fifths of which appear only once. V was trimmed by 3 bases and J by 5 bases, leaving 10 bases between them. The germline CDR1 and CDR2 sequences are SQVTM and ANQGSEA. CDR3 length: 12 amino acids. This sequence joins TRBV29-1 and TRBJ1-2, with D possibly being TRBD1 (5 bases). The sequencing here drew on PBMCs, taken before or after stereotactic body radiation therapy (not recorded which). This sequence originates from a donor of 50 years or more with non-small cell lung cancer. CDR3 sequence: CSVDGGGYGYTF. CDR3 DNA: TGCAGCGTTGACGGGGGTGGGTATGGCTACACCTTC.